The clone carrying this T cell receptor (beta chain) was seen repeatedly, ten times or more. Its antigen is unknown. The entry originates in a study of T-cell reconstitution after alpha-beta-depleted transplantation in children. CDR1 DFQATT and CDR2 SNEGSKA come from the germline V gene (reference sequence). The CDR3 contains 15 residues. V dropped 5 bases and J dropped 0 bases, with 14 bases sitting between them. Whole-study findings and limits: Expanded clones from the graft, numbering several hundred, reportedly supplied alpha-beta T cells about two months after transplant.

Unique molecular identifiers were incorporated during preparation of the TCRbeta library. TCRdb re-called the PCR reads with MiXCR, one entry per CDR3 protein. Among around 300,000 distinct CDR3 sequences listed, 10% were seen once. The J gene is TRBJ2-1, the V gene TRBV20-1, with D perhaps being TRBD1 or TRBD2 (6 bases each). This clonotype originated in a boy in the first two years of life with acute myeloid leukemia, due to receive a stem cell transplant. Sample: PBMCs, taken before TCRalphabeta/CD19-depleted stem cell transplant. The CDR3 region has the DNA TGCAGTGCTGCGGGACACCCGAGCTCCTACAATGAGCAGTTCTTC. Encoded protein: CSAAGHPSSYNEQFF.